This T cell receptor beta chain was captured by sequencing in a study of blood T cell repertoires in COVID-19. Across the study: COVID-19 samples, acute and convalescent, were from the United States, Italy and Spain. PBMCs, B-cell-depleted T cells, or T cells were the source of the cDNA or gDNA that made up the material.

In the authors' workflow: From reference gene primer amplification, estimates of nucleated cell counts were derived. Here immunoSEQ multiplex PCR was the method, and the copy in TCRdb shows in-frame clones only, minus some. The V and J calls and clone size are taken from that table; D and trimming were inferred from the DNA. The data show more than 300,000 clones, 89% seen once. Seattle patients were enrolled during active infection and followed longitudinally. The CDR3 totals 11 residues. From germline, CDR1 is SQVTM and CDR2 ANQGSEA. The V end lost 8 bases, the J end lost 2 bases, and 9 bases lay between the germline ends.

This chain connects TRBV29-1 to TRBJ1-1, with D perhaps matching TRBD1 (5 bases). The sequence derives from a woman in her 30s with COVID-19, enrolled during active disease. Sequenced: peripheral blood. Here the CDR3 reads CSWGGNTEAFF. DNA of the CDR3: TGCAGCTGGGGGGGAAACACTGAAGCTTTCTTT.